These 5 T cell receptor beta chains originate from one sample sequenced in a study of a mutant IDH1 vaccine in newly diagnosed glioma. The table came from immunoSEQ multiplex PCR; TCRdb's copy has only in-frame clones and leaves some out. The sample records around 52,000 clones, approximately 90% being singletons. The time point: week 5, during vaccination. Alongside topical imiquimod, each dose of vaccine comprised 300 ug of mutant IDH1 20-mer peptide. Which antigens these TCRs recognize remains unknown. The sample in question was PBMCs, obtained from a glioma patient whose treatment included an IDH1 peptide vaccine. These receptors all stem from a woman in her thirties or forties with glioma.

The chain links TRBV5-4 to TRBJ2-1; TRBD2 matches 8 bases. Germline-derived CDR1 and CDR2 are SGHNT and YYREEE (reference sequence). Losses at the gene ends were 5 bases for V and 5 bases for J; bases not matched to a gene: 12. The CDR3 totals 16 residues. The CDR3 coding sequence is TGTGCCAGCAGTCAACCCCATCGGGGGGGCCACAATGAGCAGTTCTTC. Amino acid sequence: CASSQPHRGGHNEQFF.

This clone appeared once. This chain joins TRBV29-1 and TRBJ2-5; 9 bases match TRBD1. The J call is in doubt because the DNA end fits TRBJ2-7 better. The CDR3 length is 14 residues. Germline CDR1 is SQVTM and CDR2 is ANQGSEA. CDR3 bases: TGCAGCGTCGAGCTGACAGGGGGTATACACGAGCAGTACTTC. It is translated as CSVELTGGIHEQYF.

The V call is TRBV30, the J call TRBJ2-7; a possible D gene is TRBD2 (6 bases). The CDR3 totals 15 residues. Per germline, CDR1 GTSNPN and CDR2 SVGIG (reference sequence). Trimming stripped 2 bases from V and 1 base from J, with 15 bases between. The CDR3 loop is CAWSSVMGGSYEQYF. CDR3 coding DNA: TGTGCCTGGAGTTCGGTTATGGGGGGTTCCTACGAGCAGTACTTC.

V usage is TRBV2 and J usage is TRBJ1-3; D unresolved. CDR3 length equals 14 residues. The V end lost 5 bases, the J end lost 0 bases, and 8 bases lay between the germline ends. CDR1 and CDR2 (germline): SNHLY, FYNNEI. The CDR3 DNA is TGTGCCAGCAGTATTACAGCCTCTGGAAACACCATATATTTT. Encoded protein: CASSITASGNTIYF.

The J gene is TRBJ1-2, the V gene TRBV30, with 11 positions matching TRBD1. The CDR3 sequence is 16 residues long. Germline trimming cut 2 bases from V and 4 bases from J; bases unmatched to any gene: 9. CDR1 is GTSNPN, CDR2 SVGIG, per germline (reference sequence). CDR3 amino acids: CAWSMGEGQGGYGYTF. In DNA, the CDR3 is TGTGCCTGGAGTATGGGCGAGGGACAGGGGGGCTATGGCTACACCTTC.